The 9 T cell receptor beta chains reported below all come from one sample, sequenced in a study of T-cell reconstitution after alpha-beta-depleted transplantation in children. A library of TCRbeta sequences, prepared with unique molecular identifiers, was generated. TCRdb used MiXCR to reprocess the PCR reads, holding one entry per CDR3 protein. Counted here are a few hundred thousand distinct CDR3 sequences, approximately 13% occurring once; the ten biggest clones make up over 2%. This sample comprised PBMCs, mostly from graft donor cells, obtained 360 days after TCRalphabeta/CD19-depleted stem cell transplant. The source of these receptors is a male patient under 18 who had a stem cell transplant for acute myeloid leukemia, so the T cells may come from the graft donor.

The chain recombines TRBV29-1 with TRBJ2-3, with D perhaps TRBD2 (5 bases). The CDR3 totals 12 residues. V was clipped by 3 bases and J by 6 bases, with 10 bases between them. The germline V gene encodes CDR1 SQVTM and CDR2 ANQGSEA. CDR3 in amino acids: CSVDPSSDTQYF. The CDR3 DNA is TGCAGCGTTGACCCTAGCTCGGATACGCAGTATTTT.

The gene calls are TRBV20-1 and TRBJ1-4; no clear D. The length of the CDR3 is 13 residues. Germline V CDR1 and CDR2: DFQATT, SNEGSKA (reference sequence). V was clipped by 5 bases and J by 3 bases, with 10 bases between them. The CDR3 reads CSAPLGANEKLFF. The CDR3 nucleotides read TGCAGTGCTCCGTTGGGAGCTAATGAAAAACTGTTTTTT.

The V gene is TRBV12-3 or TRBV12-4, the J gene TRBJ2-1; TRBD2 is a possible D gene (5 bases). Trimming removed 7 bases from V and 9 bases from J, with 16 bases in between. The CDR3 loop spans 13 amino acids. The CDR3 sequence: CASIGLAFGEQFF. DNA of the CDR3: TGTGCCAGCATAGGGCTAGCTTTCGGTGAGCAGTTCTTC.

The genes are TRBV27 and TRBJ2-7; weak D call: TRBD2 (6 bases). This CDR3 has 16 amino acids. The germline V gene has CDR1 MNHEY and CDR2 SMNVEV (reference sequence). The V end lost 3 bases, the J end lost 2 bases, and 17 bases lay between the germline ends. CDR3 in amino acids: CASSFRPGLLAYEQYF. CDR3 DNA sequence: TGTGCCAGCAGTTTCCGACCGGGACTTCTAGCCTACGAGCAGTACTTC.

V gene TRBV28 combines with J gene TRBJ1-4; D not resolved. The CDR3 is made up of 17 amino acids. The V end was cut by 1 base, the J end by 2 bases, with 14 bases between. Germline CDR1 MDHEN, CDR2 SYDVKM. The CDR3 loop reads CASSLSYLGVTNEKLFF. CDR3 DNA sequence: TGTGCCAGCAGTTTATCGTATCTTGGCGTTACTAATGAAAAACTGTTTTTT.

This clonotype has ten or more counts. V usage is TRBV20-1 and J usage is TRBJ2-1; 10 nucleotides line up with TRBD2. Germline V gene sequence: CDR1 DFQATT, CDR2 SNEGSKA (reference sequence). V shed 3 bases, J shed 7 bases, and the junction held 9 bases outside the gene matches. The CDR3 contains 15 residues. The CDR3 bases are TGCAGTGCTAGTTCTCTAGCGGGGGCTAGGAATGAGCAGTTCTTC. This codes for CSASSLAGARNEQFF.

The chain uses TRBV6-2 or TRBV6-3 and TRBJ1-5; 12 bases match TRBD1. V was clipped by 6 bases and J by 2 bases; unmatched bases: 8. The CDR3 runs 17 residues. Per germline, CDR1 MNHEY and CDR2 SVGEGT. Here the CDR3 reads CASSRGQGAEGNQPQHF. CDR3 nucleotides: TGTGCCAGCAGCCGGGGACAGGGGGCAGAAGGCAATCAGCCCCAGCATTTT.

Ten or more counts support this clonotype. The V gene is TRBV28, the J gene TRBJ2-4; D is undetermined. The CDR3 loop spans 17 amino acids. V was trimmed by 5 bases and J by 0 bases, leaving 17 bases between them. Per germline, CDR1 MDHEN and CDR2 SYDVKM. CDR3 amino acids: CASSTPWGLVAKNIQYF. In DNA, the CDR3 is TGTGCCAGCAGTACCCCTTGGGGTTTGGTAGCCAAAAACATTCAGTACTTC.

This clonotype was detected only a few times. The chain recombines TRBV20-1 with TRBJ2-5; D perhaps matches TRBD1 (5 bases). The CDR3 is 12 amino acids. V lost 3 bases, J lost 9 bases, and 14 bases lay in between. The germline CDR1 and CDR2 sequences are DFQATT and SNEGSKA (reference sequence). The CDR3 nucleotides are TGCAGTGCTAGCCGCCCTCAAGGGGCCCAGTACTTC. Its protein product is CSASRPQGAQYF.